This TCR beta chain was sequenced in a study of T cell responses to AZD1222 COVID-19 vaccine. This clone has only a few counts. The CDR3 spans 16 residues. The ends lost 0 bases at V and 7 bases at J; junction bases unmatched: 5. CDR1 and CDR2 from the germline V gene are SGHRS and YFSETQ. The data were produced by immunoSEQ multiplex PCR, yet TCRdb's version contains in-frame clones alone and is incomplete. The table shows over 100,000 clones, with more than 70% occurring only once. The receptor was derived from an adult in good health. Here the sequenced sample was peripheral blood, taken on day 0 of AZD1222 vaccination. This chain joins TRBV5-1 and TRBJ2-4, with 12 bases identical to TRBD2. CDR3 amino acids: CASSLEASGGANIQYF. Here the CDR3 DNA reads TGCGCCAGCAGCTTGGAGGCTAGCGGGGGGGCGAACATTCAGTACTTC. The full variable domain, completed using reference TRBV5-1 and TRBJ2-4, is KAGVTQTPRYLIKTRGQQVTLSCSPISGHRSVSWYQQTPGQGLQFLFEYFSETQRNKGNFPGRFSGRQFSNSRSEMNVSTLELGDSALYLCASSLEASGGANIQYFGAGTRLSVL.